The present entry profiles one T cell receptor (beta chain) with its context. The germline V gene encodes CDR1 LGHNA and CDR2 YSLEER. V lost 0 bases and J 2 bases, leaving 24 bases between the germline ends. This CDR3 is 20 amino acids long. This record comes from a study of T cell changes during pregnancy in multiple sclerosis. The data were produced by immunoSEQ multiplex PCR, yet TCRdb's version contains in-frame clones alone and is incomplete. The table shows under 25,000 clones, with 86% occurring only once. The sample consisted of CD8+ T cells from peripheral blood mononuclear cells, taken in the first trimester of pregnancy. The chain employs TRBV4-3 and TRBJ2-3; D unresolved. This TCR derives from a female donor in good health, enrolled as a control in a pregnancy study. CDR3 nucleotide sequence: TGCGCCAGCAGCCAAGAGATTGCCCCAGGCCTGACACCCCACACAGATACGCAGTATTTT. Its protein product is CASSQEIAPGLTPHTDTQYF.